The T cell receptor beta chain described here comes from a study of siplizumab effects on memory and regulatory T cells. CDR1 and CDR2 (germline): MNHNS, SASEGT. The CDR3 runs to 11 residues. With respect to this clone: Its antigen is as yet unknown. Germline is not matched at one junction end, which may reflect a read error.

Study results and caveats: Roughly 75-95% of proliferating CD4+ or CD8+ clones lacked an assignable naive or memory phenotype. Contribution to the alloresponse seemed major for naive T cells, which also seemed more diverse than memory cells.

Generated by immunoSEQ multiplex PCR, the TCRdb table keeps only in-frame clones and is missing some. This table holds tens of thousands of clones, around 97% found once. This chain connects TRBV6-1 to TRBJ2-7; D is ambiguous. The sequenced sample consisted of naive CD4+ T cells sorted from blood. The TCR originated in a human donor in good health. The CDR3 DNA reads TGTGCCAGCAGTGATAAACTGGCCCTGTTCTTC. The encoded protein is CASSDKLALFF.